This T cell receptor (beta chain) came from a study of blood T cells in healthy people across ages (dated by TCRdb to 2014 to 2015). About the study as a whole: In model experiments, template switching captured roughly one uniquely barcoded TCR beta cDNA molecule for every two T cells. Donors were grouped into four age groups: young (average approximately 15 years), middle-aged (roughly 37), aged (around 60) and long-lived (approximately 75). Two additional independent replicas of 1 million unique cDNA reads from the same blood draw were analyzed for two donors (one aged 18 to 29 and one aged 80 or older). The study measured age-related changes in TCR beta repertoire diversity using deep sequencing normalized with unique cDNA molecular identifiers. To avoid experimental bias, donors of different ages were distributed randomly across sequencing lanes. On the study overall, not on this receptor specifically: Compared with the aged group, more naive CD4+ T cells, fewer expanded clones and increased TCR diversity were shown by the long-lived group, suggesting age selection. Observed TCR beta diversity correlated strongly with the percentage of naive T cells measured by flow cytometry. Because donor CMV infection status was unknown, age-related changes in expanded clonotypes were potentially confounded. Conclusive comparison of naive and antigen-experienced compartments was prevented by the profiling of bulk unsorted PBMCs. Estimates of total diversity based on one million sequenced T cells were considered lower bounds and underestimates. Observed TCR beta diversity per million T cells fell roughly linearly with age, and a significant reduction was already apparent by age approximately 40.

The donors were 40 or so Caucasian individuals from Russia, aged 6 to 90 years, who were systemically healthy. Around 10 milliliters of peripheral blood were drawn from each donor into EDTA-treated Vacutainer tubes. Ficoll-Paque density-gradient centrifugation was used to isolate PBMCs, with at least 6 million obtained per sample. Trizol reagent was used to extract total RNA from PBMCs, with at least 5 micrograms per sample. Naive CD45RAhigh/CD27high T cell percentages were measured by flow cytometry on a PBMC aliquot from every donor. From cysteine to phenylalanine, the CDR3 is 15 amino acids long. CDR3 DNA only is kept here, 45 bases in frame from base 1. CDR1 and CDR2 are read off the germline V gene as SGHAT and FQNNGV. V lost 7 bases and J lost 5 bases, and the count of bases not matched to a germline gene is 12. About this clonotype: There is no known antigen for this receptor. The record has no base qualities; no much larger clone is one base away.

Receptor libraries were prepared by 5' RACE. Sequencing used an Illumina HiSeq 2500. A second PCR of roughly 7 to 11 cycles was performed with a sample-barcoded 5' primer and a J-beta primer mix. A template-switch 5' adaptor carrying 12 random nucleotides introduced a unique molecular identifier onto each TCR beta cDNA molecule. At least 2.5 million CDR3-containing paired-end reads were obtained from each sample. All of the RNA was converted into first-strand cDNA using the Mint cDNA synthesis kit, with a TRBC-specific oligonucleotide serving as the primer. All cDNA was treated with uracil-DNA glycosylase and then went through a first 18-cycle PCR with the universal primers M1SS and BC2_uni_R. The authors' analysis ran thus. Normalization of each sample was performed by random selection of 1 million high-quality reads, each carrying a distinct molecular identifier. Reads with shared molecular identifiers were discarded instead of being binned into consensus sequences. MiTCR, set to a Q25 quality threshold and the strictest error-elimination algorithm, was used for CDR3 identification, clonotype clustering and error correction. A nonparametric unseen species model with Euler transformation was used to estimate lower-bound total TCR beta diversity. TCRdb reprocessed the public reads (quality trimming at Q25 with fastp, clone calling with MiXCR) and kept in-frame beta chains. Rows with a matching CDR3 protein are joined into one entry that keeps the most common DNA and genes. The V and J calls here are based on TCRdb, not the publication. Recorded for this sample are about 830,000 distinct CDR3 sequences; about three fifths of them occurred a single time. About 20% of the sample is held by the ten biggest clonotypes.

The chain was built from TRBV11-2 and TRBJ2-7; TRBD1 fits 9 bases in the junction. The TCR comes from a man aged 25-40 years in good health. Sequencing was done on a sample of blood. CDR3 reads: CASNDRGQGLDEQYF. In nucleotides, the sequence is TGTGCCAGCAACGATAGGGGACAGGGTTTGGACGAGCAGTACTTC.